These 14 T cell receptor beta chains share one sample of origin, sequenced in a study of shared clonotypes between healthy human individuals (TCRdb year 2020). Library construction relied on the immunoSEQ multiplex PCR assay. The clones in this table, taken by TCRdb from immuneACCESS, are in-frame only. Not every clone is retained; where verified, under half of the shortfall comes from an unresolved V gene, and the cause of the rest is unknown. For this sample there are about 2,500,000 clones; more than 80% appear just once. Jointly, the top ten make up roughly 0.15% of the sample. Source material: naive CD4+ T cells sorted from blood. Interpreted using the paper, the cell subset or site label stands for: CD45RA+ positively selected. Receptor source: a man younger than 35 in good health.

This chain joins TRBV4-1 and TRBJ1-5; D gene unclear. The CDR3 runs to 13 residues. V lost 0 bases and J 9 bases, leaving 9 bases between the germline ends. The germline CDR1 and CDR2 sequences are MGHRA and YSYEKL. In DNA form, the CDR3 reads TGCGCCAGCAGCCAAGAGCCCCTGAGGCCCCAGCATTTT. Translation: CASSQEPLRPQHF.

This CDR3 is CASLRGAQGYEQYF. The CDR3, as DNA: TGTGCCAGCCTTCGGGGGGCGCAAGGGTACGAGCAGTACTTC. The chain uses TRBV6-1 and TRBJ2-7, with D perhaps TRBD2 (7 bases). This CDR3 is built from 14 residues. Trimming stripped 8 bases from V and 4 bases from J, with 18 bases between. Germline lookup yields CDR1 MNHNS and CDR2 SASEGT.

The chain uses TRBV2 and TRBJ2-5; D call uncertain. Trimming stripped 2 bases from V and 5 bases from J, with 9 bases between. This CDR3 is built from 13 residues. CDR1 SNHLY and CDR2 FYNNEI come from the germline V gene. In nucleotides, the CDR3 is TGTGCCAGCAGTGAAAAACCCCAGGAGACCCAGTACTTC. It encodes CASSEKPQETQYF.

This rearrangement joins TRBV7-2 to TRBJ1-6, with D hard to call. This CDR3 comprises 17 residues. V was clipped by 1 base and J by 0 bases, with 10 bases between them. In germline, CDR1 is SGHTA, CDR2 FQGNSA. In nucleotides, the CDR3 is TGTGCCAGCAGCTTAGATACGATGAGCTCCTATAATTCACCCCTCCACTTT. Its translation is CASSLDTMSSYNSPLHF.

The chain employs TRBV10-3 and TRBJ1-5; 9 nucleotides line up with TRBD1. Germline V gives CDR1 ENHRY, CDR2 SYGVKD. This CDR3 is 14 amino acids long. After removal of 8 bases from V and 7 bases from J, the junction contained 9 bases not matched to a gene. CDR3 sequence reads: CAIASRDREQPQHF. CDR3 in DNA: TGTGCCATCGCGTCCCGGGACAGGGAGCAGCCCCAGCATTTT.

The chain employs TRBV7-9 and TRBJ1-5; D is uncertain. CDR3 length: 16 residues. Trimming removed 4 bases from V and 3 bases from J, with 16 bases in between. Germline values: CDR1 SEHNR, CDR2 FQNEAQ (reference sequence). Here the CDR3 DNA reads TGTGCCAGCAGCTGGGGAGGGCTTGGTACCAATCAGCCCCAGCATTTT. Its translation: CASSWGGLGTNQPQHF.

This chain joins TRBV7-9 and TRBJ2-1; 13 bases are shared with TRBD2. The CDR3 length is 15 residues. Trimming removed 5 bases from V and 9 bases from J; junction bases left unmatched: 7. In germline, CDR1 is SEHNR, CDR2 FQNEAQ (reference sequence). CDR3 DNA: TGTGCCAGCAGCATCCGGACTAGCGGGAGTTCTGAGCAGTTCTTC. This codes for CASSIRTSGSSEQFF.

The chain recombines TRBV7-9 with TRBJ1-4; 10 nucleotides agree with TRBD1. V trimming: 5 bases; J trimming: 0 bases; junction bases outside the gene matches: 12. Germline V gene data show CDR1 as SEHNR and CDR2 as FQNEAQ (reference sequence). The CDR3 consists of 19 residues. Here the CDR3 reads CASSSHRDRGMTTNEKLFF. CDR3 bases: TGTGCCAGCAGCAGCCACCGGGACAGGGGAATGACAACTAATGAAAAACTGTTTTTT.

The chain couples TRBV7-6 to TRBJ2-7, with TRBD1 matching over 9 bases. The J segment lost 7 bases and the V segment lost 5 bases, leaving 9 bases of the junction unmatched. The CDR3 consists of 14 residues. CDR1 is SGHVS and CDR2 is FNYEAQ in the germline V gene. This chain's CDR3 is CASSPQGAGGEQYF. In DNA, the CDR3 is TGTGCCAGCAGCCCACAGGGGGCCGGTGGTGAGCAGTACTTC.

This chain uses TRBV28 with TRBJ2-6, with a weak D call TRBD1 (6 bases). The CDR3 has 17 amino acids. Trimming left V 4 bases short and J 0 bases short, with 13 bases between. Germline-derived CDR1 and CDR2 are MDHEN and SYDVKM. The CDR3 loop is CASSSGTTVSGANVLTF. The CDR3, as DNA: TGTGCCAGCAGTTCCGGGACAACGGTCTCTGGGGCCAACGTCCTGACTTTC.

V is TRBV29-1 and J is TRBJ1-2, with D uncertain. The germline V gene encodes CDR1 SQVTM and CDR2 ANQGSEA. V lost 6 bases and J 8 bases, leaving 13 bases between the germline ends. This CDR3 region has 11 residues. CDR3 region: CSVRPVWGYTF. The CDR3 coding sequence is TGCAGCGTCCGGCCTGTGTGGGGCTACACCTTC. The entire variable domain, with the rest obtained from reference TRBV29-1 and TRBJ1-2, is as follows: SAVISQKPSRDICQRGTSLTIQCQVDSQVTMMFWYRQQPGQSLTLIATANQGSEATYESGFVIDKFPISRPNLTFSTLTVSNMSPEDSSIYLCSVRPVWGYTFGSGTRLTVV.

This chain uses TRBV6-6 with TRBJ1-1; D is uncertain. V shed 0 bases and J shed 0 bases, with 8 bases lying between them. The CDR3 extends over 15 amino acids. Germline V lookup: CDR1 MNHNY, CDR2 SVGAGI (reference sequence). The CDR3 region is CASSYSGRMNTEAFF. The CDR3 nucleotides are TGTGCCAGCAGTTACTCCGGACGGATGAACACTGAAGCTTTCTTT.

The chain carries TRBV21-1 and TRBJ2-5; the table's TRBD2 call for D was not verified on the DNA. TRBV21-1 is a listed pseudogene. This CDR3 contains 17 residues. The CDR3 loop reads CASRKDLAGPPQETQYF. CDR3 DNA: TGTGCCAGCCGAAAAGACCTAGCGGGACCACCCCAAGAGACCCAGTACTTC.

The V call is TRBV6-6, the J call TRBJ2-1; 8 bases are a match to TRBD1. Germline CDR1 reads MNHNY; CDR2 reads SVGAGI (reference sequence). After removal of 3 bases from V and 5 bases from J, the junction contained 9 bases not matched to a gene. The CDR3 sequence is 16 residues long. The CDR3 reads CASSYYSGQVDNEQFF. The CDR3 coding sequence is TGTGCCAGCAGTTATTACTCGGGACAGGTCGACAATGAGCAGTTCTTC.